The present T cell receptor beta chain was sequenced within a study of CD8+ T cells in alopecia areata. Study summary: Oral tofacitinib (5 to 10 mg twice daily) was administered to treated patients.

The CDR3 consists of 14 residues. CDR1 and CDR2 from the germline V gene are MGHDK and SYGVNS. Deletions cut 6 bases from V and 2 bases from J, with 11 bases between. Isolated RNA was reverse transcribed into cDNA used as the sequencing template. Data came from immunoSEQ multiplex PCR; TCRdb stores just in-frame clones and leaves some out. Of about 70,000 clones in the sample, under 55% are singletons; the top ten hold 15% to 20%. The source was CD8+ T cells sorted from blood, collected at week 0. The sequence derives from a human donor with alopecia areata. The chain combines TRBV25-1 with TRBJ2-1; weak D call: TRBD1 (5 bases). Written as DNA, the CDR3 is TGTGCCAGCAGCCAAGCAGGGACCTACAATGAGCAGTTCTTC. Translated: CASSQAGTYNEQFF.